Presented here are 16 T cell receptor beta chains from one specimen sequenced in a study of low-dose radiotherapy and immunotherapy resistance in tumors. Time point noted: after trial treatment. Treatment meaning: LDRT plus nivolumab, ipilimumab, low-dose cyclophosphamide and aspirin (RACIN trial). Alpha and beta chains were covered, as first-strand cDNA relied on TRAV- and TRBV-specific primers. With a constant-region primer and a V-primer adapter, TCRs were subjected to roughly 18 PCR cycles of amplification. TCRdb independently ran MiXCR on the reads; one entry per CDR3 protein. The profile shows approximately 91,000 distinct CDR3 sequences, more than 20% of them singletons. Sequencing was performed on PBMCs, taken after low-dose radiotherapy plus immunotherapy. The receptors derive from a female donor with ovarian cancer.

This clonotype appeared many times. V gene TRBV6-6 combines with J gene TRBJ1-5; D uncertain. Trimming pared 2 bases from V and 0 bases from J, leaving 8 bases between. CDR1 and CDR2 (germline): MNHNY, SVGAGI (reference sequence). The length of the CDR3 is 15 residues. The CDR3 region is CASSYKDGSNQPQHF. CDR3 DNA: TGTGCCAGCAGTTACAAGGACGGTAGCAATCAGCCCCAGCATTTT.

This clonotype was found many times. The V and J genes are TRBV4-3 and TRBJ2-1, with D possibly TRBD2 on 5 matching bases. This CDR3 contains 16 residues. Germline lookup yields CDR1 LGHNA and CDR2 YSLEER. Trimming cost V 4 bases and J 0 bases, with 13 bases left between them. The CDR3 region has the DNA TGCGCCAGCAGCCGCGGCCGGGGTTACTCCTACAATGAGCAGTTCTTC. It is translated as CASSRGRGYSYNEQFF.

Many counts were recorded for this clonotype. The V gene is TRBV19, the J gene TRBJ2-1, with TRBD2 matching 10 bases. CDR3 length: 15 amino acids. CDR1 LNHDA and CDR2 SQIVND come from the germline V gene (reference sequence). With 5 bases clipped from V and 7 bases from J, the junction kept 8 bases outside the gene matches. For the CDR3, the DNA is TGTGCCAGTAGTTCCAGCGGGAGGGCCTGGAATGAGCAGTTCTTC. Protein: CASSSSGRAWNEQFF.

This clonotype showed up many times. The genes are TRBV2 and TRBJ1-2, with D maybe TRBD1 (5 bases). V dropped 1 base and J dropped 4 bases, with 10 bases sitting between them. The CDR3 runs to 14 residues. Looked up from germline, CDR1 is SNHLY and CDR2 is FYNNEI. In DNA, the CDR3 is TGTGCCAGCAGTGAAGTTCAGGGACCCTATGGCTACACCTTC. Its protein is CASSEVQGPYGYTF.

Regarding this clonotype: It differs at one base from a far larger clone, so likely a read error. The CDR3 DNA follows: TGTGCCAGCGGGGGACGGGGGATCGCCTCCTACGAGCAGTACTTC. It yields the protein CASGGRGIASYEQYF. V gene TRBV6-8 combines with J gene TRBJ2-7; a possible D gene is TRBD2 (6 bases). CDR3 length: 15 residues. V was pared by 8 bases and J by 0 bases, with 17 bases between. CDR1 and CDR2 (germline): MNHGY, SAAAGT.

Only a few counts were recorded for this clonotype. V usage is TRBV6-5 and J usage is TRBJ2-7; 9 bases line up with TRBD1. CDR1 and CDR2 from the germline V gene are MNHEY and SVGAGI. V shed 0 bases, J shed 2 bases, and the junction held 2 bases outside the gene matches. The CDR3 is 15 amino acids. The CDR3 DNA is TGTGCCAGCAGTTACTCGGGACAGGGCACCTACGAGCAGTACTTC. This codes for CASSYSGQGTYEQYF.

This clonotype showed up many times. The chain combines TRBV18 with TRBJ1-2; the D gene is possibly TRBD1 (6 bases). The ends were cut back, 3 bases at V and 4 bases at J, with 24 bases in the middle. Germline CDR1 reads KGHSH; CDR2 reads LQKENI. The CDR3 spans 18 residues. The chain's CDR3 is CASSPYRVNLPQSYGYTF. The CDR3 DNA is TGTGCCAGCTCACCGTACAGGGTGAACCTCCCGCAGAGCTATGGCTACACCTTC.

This clonotype was found many times. The chain employs TRBV2 and TRBJ2-3; 11 nucleotides match TRBD2. The CDR3 covers 18 residues. Germline loops: CDR1 SNHLY, CDR2 FYNNEI. Trimming removed 3 bases from V and 3 bases from J; junction bases left unmatched: 11. CDR3 sequence (DNA): TGTGCCAGCAGTGATGGTAGCGGGAGGGCCCAGTCTACAGATACGCAGTATTTT. As protein: CASSDGSGRAQSTDTQYF.

This clonotype was seen ten or more times. This chain uses TRBV6-6 with TRBJ2-5, with 7 bases fitting TRBD2. After removal of 6 bases from V and 4 bases from J, the junction contained 5 bases not matched to a gene. The germline V gene encodes CDR1 MNHNY and CDR2 SVGAGI (reference sequence). This CDR3 has 13 residues. The CDR3 spells CASSRGLIETQYF. CDR3 sequence (DNA): TGTGCCAGCAGCCGGGGACTAATAGAGACCCAGTACTTC.

This clonotype was recorded at least ten times. The CDR3 protein is CASSIDRSSPFHSPLHF. CDR3 nucleotide sequence: TGTGCCAGTAGTATTGACCGCTCCTCGCCCTTTCATTCACCCCTCCACTTT. The rearrangement uses TRBV19 and TRBJ1-6; no reliable D call. Germline lookup yields CDR1 LNHDA and CDR2 SQIVND (reference sequence). V dropped 3 bases and J dropped 8 bases, with 20 bases sitting between them. The CDR3 is made up of 17 amino acids.

There are many counts of this clonotype. The chain employs TRBV21-1 and TRBJ2-3. TRBV21-1 is a listed pseudogene. The CDR3 is 13 amino acids. The CDR3 reads CATKRPVEDTQYF. The CDR3 DNA sequence: TGTGCCACCAAGAGGCCGGTCGAGGATACGCAGTATTTT.

This clonotype showed up many times. V usage is TRBV20-1 and J usage is TRBJ1-2; no reliable D call. The CDR3 runs to 14 residues. V gave up 0 bases and J gave up 7 bases, with 15 bases separating them. Germline lookup yields CDR1 DFQATT and CDR2 SNEGSKA (reference sequence). The CDR3 region is CSARDVSSPGGYTF. DNA for the CDR3: TGCAGTGCTAGAGATGTCTCATCCCCGGGTGGCTACACCTTC.

This clonotype has at least ten counts. The chain carries TRBV5-1 and TRBJ1-5, with 10 positions matching TRBD1. This CDR3 has 15 amino acids. The trim removed 0 bases at V and 6 bases at J, leaving 3 bases unmatched. The germline gives CDR1 SGHRS, CDR2 YFSETQ. CDR3 amino acids: CASSLGQGASQPQHF. The CDR3 bases are TGCGCCAGCAGCTTGGGACAGGGGGCAAGTCAGCCCCAGCATTTT.

In this sample, this clonotype turned up many times. The V call is TRBV5-1, the J call TRBJ1-5; TRBD1 matches 7 bases. Unmatched junction bases numbered 11, after V lost 2 bases and J lost 0 bases. The CDR3 contains 18 residues. Germline CDR1 is SGHRS and CDR2 is YFSETQ. The CDR3 protein is CASSLAGTEAYSNQPQHF. The DNA of the CDR3 is TGCGCCAGCAGCTTAGCCGGGACAGAAGCTTATAGCAATCAGCCCCAGCATTTT. The full variable domain, with the rest looked up from reference TRBV5-1 and TRBJ1-5, is KAGVTQTPRYLIKTRGQQVTLSCSPISGHRSVSWYQQTPGQGLQFLFEYFSETQRNKGNFPGRFSGRQFSNSRSEMNVSTLELGDSALYLCASSLAGTEAYSNQPQHFGDGTRLSIL.

A remark on this clonotype: With a far larger clone one base away, a read error is the likely cause. The gene calls are TRBV6-2 or TRBV6-3 and TRBJ1-2, with 8 bases lining up with TRBD1. CDR1 MNHEY and CDR2 SVGEGT come from the germline V gene. The CDR3 is made up of 14 amino acids. V was pared by 5 bases and J by 4 bases, with 6 bases of the junction left unmatched. The DNA of the CDR3 is TGTGCCAGCAGTGAGTCTGGACAGGGCTATGGCTACACCTTC. It codes for CASSESGQGYGYTF.

This clonotype was detected only a few times. This rearrangement joins TRBV25-1 to TRBJ2-7; D gene unclear. Trimming cost V 1 base and J 2 bases, with 9 bases left between them. This CDR3 is built from 14 residues. Germline V CDR1 and CDR2: MGHDK, SYGVNS. CDR3 coding DNA: TGTGCCAGCAGTGAATTTGAAGGTCCCTACGAGCAGTACTTC. Amino acid sequence: CASSEFEGPYEQYF.